These 6 T cell receptor beta chains came from one sample sequenced in a study of post-analysis software for immune sequencing data. General study results and limits: Compared with controls, patients had more of about five TRBV segments, including TRBV5-6, TRBV5-1 and TRBV20-1.

Every TCR beta cDNA library bore unique molecular identifiers. TCRdb fed the PCR reads into MiXCR, producing one record per CDR3 protein. The sample comprises approximately 730,000 distinct CDR3 sequences, 40% to 55% of which are singletons, and roughly 5.2% rests with the top ten. Their antigens remain unidentified. The specimen sequenced was blood. The source of these receptors is a girl between 5 and 17 years old with multiple sclerosis.

Only a few counts were recorded for this clonotype. CDR3 loop: CASSLGTGRENIQYF. The CDR3 DNA sequence: TGTGCCAGCAGTTTGGGGACAGGGCGGGAAAACATTCAGTACTTC. This sequence joins TRBV12-3 or TRBV12-4 and TRBJ2-4; 9 bases fit TRBD1. V gave up 3 bases and J gave up 5 bases; unmatched junction bases: 5. This CDR3 has 15 residues.

The V and J genes are TRBV20-1 and TRBJ2-1, with 8 positions matching TRBD2. V dropped 1 base and J dropped 6; count of bases not matched to a gene: 14. The V gene's germline CDR1 is DFQATT and CDR2 SNEGSKA (reference sequence). CDR3 length equals 17 residues. The CDR3 nucleotides are TGCAGTGCTAGAGCTGCTTTAGCGGGATTCCAATCCAATGAGCAGTTCTTC. Translated: CSARAALAGFQSNEQFF.

This clonotype appeared a few times. The V and J genes are TRBV29-1 and TRBJ2-3, with D possibly being TRBD2 (6 bases). Trimming cost V 0 bases and J 8 bases, with 18 bases left between them. This CDR3 spans 15 amino acids. The germline V gene encodes CDR1 SQVTM and CDR2 ANQGSEA. The CDR3 DNA reads TGCAGCGTTGAAGATCTTGGGCGGTTCGGGGGTACGCAGTATTTT. Its protein is CSVEDLGRFGGTQYF.

This chain links TRBV7-9 with TRBJ2-4; a weak D match, TRBD2 (5 bases). Trimming cost V 8 bases and J 6 bases, with 14 bases left between them. Germline V gene sequence: CDR1 SEHNR, CDR2 FQNEAQ (reference sequence). The CDR3 runs to 13 residues. CDR3 amino acids: CASGEGTGNIQYF. The CDR3 bases are TGTGCCAGCGGTGAGGGAACTGGAAACATTCAGTACTTC.

Written as DNA, the CDR3 is TGCAGTGCTACCACAGGGGGCCACTACAATGAGCAGTTCTTC. Encoded protein: CSATTGGHYNEQFF. The chain has TRBV20-1 and TRBJ2-1; TRBD1 aligns across 9 bases. CDR3 size: 14 residues. Germline assignment: CDR1 DFQATT and CDR2 SNEGSKA (reference sequence). The V gene end was trimmed by 4 bases and the J gene end by 3 bases; junction bases not matched to a gene: 4.

This clonotype has a handful of counts. The rearrangement links TRBV4-1 to TRBJ2-1, with TRBD2 matching 9 bases. Per germline, CDR1 MGHRA and CDR2 YSYEKL. The CDR3 totals 18 residues. Trimming removed 0 bases from V and 4 bases from J; junction bases left unmatched: 10. The CDR3 protein is CASSQDLGGLAGYNEQFF. The DNA of the CDR3 is TGCGCCAGCAGCCAAGATCTCGGAGGGCTAGCGGGATACAATGAGCAGTTCTTC.